The 21 T cell receptor beta chains below come from one sample, sequenced in a study of cytomegalovirus exposure and HLA in healthy donors. PCR amplification relied on 60 Vbeta primers (plus 13 Jbeta primers). Sequencing was performed with immunoSEQ multiplex PCR; in TCRdb, only in-frame clones are kept and a portion is missing. This table holds about 270,000 clones, around 86% found once. Material for sequencing was PBMCs. These receptors were collected from a man aged 40-49 years in good health and CMV-seropositive.

The rearrangement joins TRBV2 to TRBJ2-5; D perhaps matches TRBD1 (8 bases). This CDR3 region has 16 residues. Trimming took 5 bases from V and 2 from J, leaving 18 bases between them. CDR1 and CDR2 (germline): SNHLY, FYNNEI. The CDR3, as DNA: TGTGCCAGCAGTCAGGGGGCTAGCGGACTTCAAGAGACCCAGTACTTC. It translates to CASSQGASGLQETQYF. Full variable domain (missing parts from reference TRBV2 and TRBJ2-5): EPEVTQTPSHQVTQMGQEVILRCVPISNHLYFYWYRQILGQKVEFLVSFYNNEISEKSEIFDDQFSVERPDGSNFTLKIRSTKLEDSAMYFCASSQGASGLQETQYFGPGTRLLVL.

The CDR3 reads CASSGREEGRDEQYF. The CDR3 nucleotides are TGTGCCAGCAGCGGCCGAGAGGAGGGGCGCGACGAGCAGTACTTC. The rearrangement links TRBV7-6 to TRBJ2-7; possible D gene TRBD2, 6 bases. CDR3 size: 15 residues. V was trimmed by 5 bases and J by 5 bases, leaving 19 bases between them. Per germline, CDR1 SGHVS and CDR2 FNYEAQ.

The genes are TRBV7-6 and TRBJ2-7; 9 bases map to TRBD2. CDR3 length: 17 residues. The germline gives CDR1 SGHVS, CDR2 FNYEAQ. V shed 3 bases, J shed 2 bases, and the junction held 11 bases outside the gene matches. Written as DNA, the CDR3 is TGTGCCAGCAGCTTGGGTAGCGGGAGCGCGTCTACCTACGAGCAGTACTTC. This encodes CASSLGSGSASTYEQYF.

The chain combines TRBV5-1 with TRBJ2-7; 11 nucleotides line up with TRBD1. V lost 4 bases to trimming and J lost 5 bases; unmatched junction nucleotides: 5. Germline loops: CDR1 SGHRS, CDR2 YFSETQ. The CDR3 length is 14 residues. Here the CDR3 DNA reads TGCGCCAGCAGCCCCGGACAGGGGGCCAACGAGCAGTACTTC. The encoded protein is CASSPGQGANEQYF.

The rearrangement uses TRBV10-1 and TRBJ2-1; TRBD2 matches 7 bases. The CDR3 sequence is 15 residues long. CDR1 and CDR2 from the germline V gene are WNHNN and SYGVQD (reference sequence). Unmatched junction bases numbered 9, after V lost 6 bases and J lost 4 bases. CDR3 sequence (DNA): TGCGCCAGCAGCTCCGGGACTACCCGGTACAATGAGCAGTTCTTC. Amino acids: CASSSGTTRYNEQFF.

V gene TRBV10-1 combines with J gene TRBJ1-1, with 7 bases fitting TRBD1. V lost 6 bases to trimming and J lost 1 base; unmatched junction nucleotides: 5. The length of the CDR3 is 14 residues. The germline V gene encodes CDR1 WNHNN and CDR2 SYGVQD (reference sequence). CDR3: CASSHGTENTEAFF. In DNA form, the CDR3 reads TGCGCCAGCAGCCACGGGACAGAGAACACTGAAGCTTTCTTT.

This chain uses TRBV6-5 with TRBJ1-2; D uncertain. The CDR3 runs to 14 residues. Germline lookup yields CDR1 MNHEY and CDR2 SVGAGI. The V end lost 2 bases, the J end lost 2 bases, and 9 bases lay between the germline ends. The CDR3 DNA is TGTGCCAGCAGTTACGATGTGGAGAACTATGGCTACACCTTC. Protein: CASSYDVENYGYTF.

This clone came up a few times. For the CDR3, the DNA is TGCAGCGTTGAGTCCGGGATGAGCGACGAGCAGTACTTC. Its protein product is CSVESGMSDEQYF. The chain links TRBV29-1 to TRBJ2-7, with a weak D call TRBD2 (5 bases). V gave up 3 bases and J gave up 5 bases, with 14 bases separating them. The CDR3 extends over 13 amino acids. Germline CDR1 is SQVTM and CDR2 is ANQGSEA.

This clone was detected only once. The chain is built from TRBV18 and TRBJ2-7, with D tentatively TRBD2 (6 bases). Trimming stripped 0 bases from V and 6 bases from J, with 12 bases between. CDR3 length: 14 residues. Germline assignment: CDR1 KGHSH and CDR2 LQKENI. The CDR3 DNA reads as TGTGCCAGCTCACCACCTGGGGAGGCTCGCGAGCAGTACTTC. Protein product: CASSPPGEAREQYF.

The J gene is TRBJ2-7, the V gene TRBV5-1, with 8 bases fitting TRBD1. This CDR3 is 15 amino acids long. Unmatched junction bases numbered 6, after V lost 4 bases and J lost 0 bases. Germline CDR1 and CDR2: SGHRS and YFSETQ. CDR3 nucleotide sequence: TGCGCCAGCAGCGATCCGACAGGGGACTCCTACGAGCAGTACTTC. Its translation: CASSDPTGDSYEQYF. The entire variable domain, with the rest obtained from reference TRBV5-1 and TRBJ2-7, is as follows: KAGVTQTPRYLIKTRGQQVTLSCSPISGHRSVSWYQQTPGQGLQFLFEYFSETQRNKGNFPGRFSGRQFSNSRSEMNVSTLELGDSALYLCASSDPTGDSYEQYFGPGTRLTVT.

The chain employs TRBV27 and TRBJ1-5; 7 bases fit TRBD1. This CDR3 is 13 amino acids long. CDR1 and CDR2 from the germline V gene are MNHEY and SMNVEV (reference sequence). Trimming removed 6 bases from V and 3 bases from J; junction bases left unmatched: 2. The CDR3 reads CASRGQNNQPQHF. CDR3 in DNA: TGTGCCAGCAGGGGACAGAACAATCAGCCCCAGCATTTT.

This clone was found a few times. The V gene is TRBV6-6, the J gene TRBJ1-1, with D perhaps TRBD1 (5 bases). The V gene's germline CDR1 is MNHNY and CDR2 SVGAGI (reference sequence). This CDR3 comprises 14 residues. Trimming removed 7 bases at V and 5 bases at J, with 17 bases between. CDR3 region: CASTTSGRVTEAFF. CDR3 nucleotides: TGTGCCAGCACCACCTCCGGCAGGGTAACTGAAGCTTTCTTT.

This clone has only a few counts. The V and J genes are TRBV4-3 and TRBJ1-4; 9 bases are shared with TRBD1. The CDR3 covers 15 residues. Germline V lookup: CDR1 LGHNA, CDR2 YSLEER. After removal of 4 bases from V and 7 bases from J, the junction contained 7 bases not matched to a gene. The CDR3, as DNA: TGCGCCAGCAGCCCGGGGACAGGGTTGGGTGAAAAACTGTTTTTT. This encodes CASSPGTGLGEKLFF.

The chain couples TRBV19 to TRBJ2-6, with D tentatively TRBD2 (6 bases). Trimming pared 5 bases from V and 0 bases from J, leaving 17 bases between. The CDR3 consists of 18 residues. The germline V gene has CDR1 LNHDA and CDR2 SQIVND (reference sequence). The CDR3 loop is CASSFRDSQASGANVLTF. Here the CDR3 DNA reads TGTGCCAGTAGTTTTCGGGACTCTCAAGCCTCTGGGGCCAACGTCCTGACTTTC.

The chain is built from TRBV4-3 and TRBJ2-5, with TRBD1 matching 12 bases. CDR1 is LGHNA, CDR2 YSLEER, per germline. Trimming removed 8 bases from V and 5 bases from J; junction bases left unmatched: 3. The CDR3 runs 13 residues. The CDR3 sequence: CASGTGGWETQYF. In nucleotides, the CDR3 is TGCGCCAGCGGGACAGGGGGCTGGGAGACCCAGTACTTC.

The chain recombines TRBV19 with TRBJ1-2; tentatively, D is TRBD1 (6 bases). In germline, CDR1 is LNHDA, CDR2 SQIVND (reference sequence). The CDR3 runs to 15 residues. The V and J ends lost 11 bases and 0 bases respectively, with 19 bases between them. The CDR3 loop is CAGPDRITPNYGYTF. As DNA, the CDR3 is TGTGCCGGCCCCGACAGGATTACTCCTAACTATGGCTACACCTTC.

The chain is built from TRBV28 and TRBJ2-7; 11 bases align to TRBD1. The V gene end was trimmed by 10 bases and the J gene end by 3 bases; junction bases not matched to a gene: 8. This CDR3 has 14 residues. CDR1 and CDR2 (germline): MDHEN, SYDVKM. CDR3 loop: CATQGQGVRYEQYF. In nucleotides, the CDR3 is TGTGCCACCCAGGGACAGGGGGTTCGCTACGAGCAGTACTTC.

The V and J genes are TRBV6-6 and TRBJ1-1; D might be TRBD1 (6 bases). V lost 6 bases and J 5 bases, leaving 10 bases between the germline ends. This CDR3 is built from 12 residues. Germline CDR1 MNHNY, CDR2 SVGAGI (reference sequence). The CDR3 sequence: CASSQGGTEAFF. The CDR3, as DNA: TGTGCCAGCAGCCAAGGGGGTACTGAAGCTTTCTTT.

This chain links TRBV2 with TRBJ2-2; tentatively, D is TRBD1 (5 bases). The CDR3 is 13 residues long. CDR1 and CDR2 from the germline V gene are SNHLY and FYNNEI. The V end was cut by 6 bases, the J end by 4 bases, with 9 bases between. CDR3 in DNA: TGTGCCAGCAGGGGGCGTCTCACCGGGGAGCTGTTTTTT. It yields the protein CASRGRLTGELFF.

The genes are TRBV21-1 and TRBJ2-5; the table's D call, TRBD1, has no DNA check behind it. TRBV21-1 is an annotated pseudogene. The CDR3 totals 16 residues. The CDR3 nucleotides are TGTGCCAGCAGCAAAGTCCGGGACAGGGGGCTTGGGGAGCAGTACTTC. Translation: CASSKVRDRGLGEQYF.

The chain combines TRBV28 with TRBJ1-1; D ambiguous. The CDR3 loop spans 13 amino acids. CDR1 and CDR2 (germline): MDHEN, SYDVKM. The V gene lost 5 bases and the J gene lost 3 bases, with 10 bases spanning the gap. The CDR3 region has the DNA TGTGCCAGCAGTACCCCGGGATACACTGAAGCTTTCTTT. This gives the protein CASSTPGYTEAFF. The whole variable domain, filled in from reference TRBV28 and TRBJ1-1, reads DVKVTQSSRYLVKRTGEKVFLECVQDMDHENMFWYRQDPGLGLRLIYFSYDVKMKEKGDIPEGYSVSREKKERFSLILESASTNQTSMYLCASSTPGYTEAFFGQGTRLTVV.